This T cell receptor beta chain was captured in a study of response to subunit inactivated influenza vaccine. Broader study findings: Each seasonal influenza vaccination, the authors suggested, recruits few new T cells.

The CDR3 length is 15 residues. The V end was cut by 1 base, the J end by 2 bases, with 9 bases between. The germline CDR1 and CDR2 sequences are SQVTM and ANQGSEA. This clonotype turned up a few times. Its antigen is undetermined. TCRdb re-called the RT-PCR reads through MiXCR, storing one row per CDR3 protein. The sample has about 570,000 distinct CDR3 sequences; roughly 12% are singletons. These same records also appear under a second study, on T cells expressing NK-cell markers. That source notes: UMIs were included in TCR beta cDNA generated by 5'RACE template switching. Sorting of alpha-beta TCR T cells alone was achieved in several experiments with an anti-gamma-delta TCR antibody. NKG2C+ dominant clonotype frequencies in 5 or 6 donors were roughly 1.0-7.5% of CD8+ T cells.

J is TRBJ2-6 and V is TRBV29-1; tentative D call: TRBD1 (5 bases). The sequencing used PBMCs from blood, collected on the day of vaccination. The receptor's source is a man between 45 and 60 years old who received an inactivated influenza vaccine. The CDR3: CSVEAQGAGANVLTF. The DNA of the CDR3 is TGCAGCGTTGAAGCTCAAGGGGCTGGGGCCAACGTCCTGACTTTC.